This TCR beta chain was recorded in a study of blood T cell repertoires in COVID-19. This CDR3 region has 16 residues. Losses at the gene ends were 7 bases for V and 5 bases for J; bases not matched to a gene: 11. Germline lookup yields CDR1 PRHDT and CDR2 FYEKMQ (reference sequence). TCRdb's copy holds only in-frame clones and misses some; the assay was immunoSEQ multiplex PCR. The sample includes 210,000 or so clones, 70% to 90% of them seen just once. Participant-given clinical history determined each cohort assignment. This receptor was taken from a man younger than 45 who had recovered from COVID-19. The sequenced sample was PBMCs or T cells enriched from blood (not recorded which). The chain uses TRBV13 and TRBJ2-2, with 9 bases matching TRBD2. The DNA for the CDR3 is TGTGCCAGCACCAAAACTGGGACTAGCCGGACCGGGGAGCTGTTTTTT. Protein sequence: CASTKTGTSRTGELFF.